The rows below give T cell receptor beta chains drawn from one sample of a study of blood T cell repertoires in COVID-19. Sequenced by immunoSEQ multiplex PCR; TCRdb stores in-frame clones only, minus some. The table records 150,000 or so clones, 75% to 85% of them present only once. Sequenced material: peripheral blood. These receptors came from a woman in her fifties or sixties with COVID-19, enrolled during active disease. Both conserved end residues are part of each CDR3. A D gene is named only where the DNA matches it firmly. Rows may omit the clone size; those that give it use once, few, many or a size class.

TRBJ2-7	-	TRBV3-1/TRBV3-2	-	CASSQLPGAPYEQYF	TGTGCCAGCAGCCAATTACCGGGAGCCCCCTACGAGCAGTACTTC
TRBJ2-3	TRBD2	TRBV15	few	CATTRTSMTDTQYF	TGTGCCACCACTCGGACTAGCATGACAGATACGCAGTATTTT
TRBJ2-6	TRBD2	TRBV19	once	CASSIGLAGTGANVLTF	TGTGCCAGTAGTATAGGACTAGCGGGAACTGGGGCCAACGTCCTGACTTTC
TRBJ2-7	-	TRBV29-1	few	CSVGDTSYEQYF	TGCAGCGTTGGGGACACCTCCTACGAGCAGTACTTC
TRBJ2-3	TRBD2	TRBV5-4	-	CASSYGLAGDKDTQYF	TGTGCCAGCAGCTACGGACTAGCGGGAGATAAAGATACGCAGTATTTT
TRBJ2-1	-	TRBV15	-	CATSRVKRSYNEQFF	TGTGCCACCAGCAGAGTCAAGCGGAGTTACAATGAGCAGTTCTTC
TRBJ1-4	-	TRBV6-2/TRBV6-3	-	CASSYSKAVELFF	TGTGCCAGCAGTTACTCAAAAGCGGTGGAACTGTTTTTT
TRBJ2-7	TRBD1	TRBV6-5	-	CASNRDRAAYEQYF	TGTGCCAGCAACCGGGACAGGGCTGCCTACGAGCAGTACTTC
TRBJ1-1	TRBD1	TRBV7-9	few	CASSRPGTGLGDTEAFF	TGTGCCAGCAGCCGTCCCGGGACAGGGTTGGGCGACACTGAAGCTTTCTTT
TRBJ1-1	-	TRBV9	-	CASSVARNTEAFF	TGTGCCAGCAGCGTTGCGCGGAACACTGAAGCTTTCTTT
TRBJ2-2	-	TRBV5-1	few	CASSQGLNRAGELFF	TGCGCCAGCAGCCAGGGCCTCAATCGGGCCGGGGAGCTGTTTTTT
TRBJ1-2	TRBD1	TRBV7-9	-	CASSFPTGGDYGYTF	TGTGCCAGCAGCTTCCCGACAGGGGGGGACTATGGCTACACCTTC
TRBJ1-1	-	TRBV2	few	CASSAVVTEAFF	TGTGCCAGCAGTGCCGTTGTCACTGAAGCTTTCTTT
TRBJ2-2	-	TRBV6-1	-	CASSEATSGELFF	TGTGCCAGCAGTGAAGCGACTTCCGGGGAGCTGTTTTTT
TRBJ1-6	-	TRBV6-5	-	CATPGGPSGPLHF	TGTGCCACCCCGGGGGGACCTTCGGGGCCCCTCCACTTT
TRBJ2-2	TRBD2	TRBV15	-	CATSRDPLGSGAGELFF	TGTGCCACCAGCAGAGATCCCCTCGGTAGCGGGGCCGGGGAGCTGTTTTTT
TRBJ2-1	-	TRBV24-1	-	CATSDSGHTEQFF	TGTGCCACCAGTGATTCAGGACACACTGAGCAGTTCTTC
TRBJ1-3	-	TRBV7-8	-	CASSLNTGSRAGNTIYF	TGTGCCAGCAGCTTAAACACAGGTTCTCGAGCTGGAAACACCATATATTTT